This entry lists 21 T cell receptor beta chains sequenced from one sample in a study of blood T cell repertoires in COVID-19. Method: immunoSEQ multiplex PCR; TCRdb's copy keeps in-frame clones and lacks some. This repertoire shows around 480,000 clones, roughly 87% found once; its top ten account for about 0.75%. Material: PBMCs or T cells enriched from blood (not recorded which). Receptors were obtained from a woman between 18 and 29 years old who had recovered from COVID-19.

CDR3 protein: CASSTSTGGRGETQYF. The CDR3 nucleotides are TGTGCCAGCAGTACGAGCACGGGGGGGCGTGGAGAGACCCAGTACTTC. The chain has TRBV2 and TRBJ2-5, with TRBD2 identical over 8 bases. Germline V lookup: CDR1 SNHLY, CDR2 FYNNEI. Trimming removed 5 bases from V and 4 bases from J; junction bases left unmatched: 12. The CDR3 has 16 amino acids.

The gene calls are TRBV7-2 and TRBJ2-7; 10 positions match TRBD1. The length of the CDR3 is 12 residues. Germline V CDR1 and CDR2: SGHTA, FQGNSA. V gave up 6 bases and J gave up 6 bases; unmatched junction bases: 2. Here the CDR3 reads CASSDRGPEQYF. In nucleotides, the CDR3 is TGTGCCAGCAGTGACAGGGGGCCCGAGCAGTACTTC.

The rearrangement joins TRBV9 to TRBJ1-3; D is unresolved. V was shortened by 0 bases and J by 0 bases, with 10 bases between the two germline ends. The CDR3 has 16 residues. Per germline, CDR1 SGDLS and CDR2 YYNGEE. CDR3 DNA sequence: TGTGCCAGCAGCGTAGATCCAGTAACCTCTGGAAACACCATATATTTT. Encoded protein: CASSVDPVTSGNTIYF.

This chain uses TRBV5-8 with TRBJ1-1; no clear D. V lost 5 bases and J 9 bases, leaving 11 bases between the germline ends. Germline V gene sequence: CDR1 SGHTS, CDR2 YDEGEE. This CDR3 comprises 11 residues. The DNA of the CDR3 is TGTGCCAGCAGTCCATCACAGAAAGCTTTCTTT. As protein: CASSPSQKAFF.

This chain connects TRBV3-1 (or the pseudogene TRBV3-2) to TRBJ2-3, with a tentative D call TRBD2 (5 bases). This CDR3 has 13 amino acids. V dropped 3 bases and J dropped 2 bases, with 6 bases sitting between them. Per the germline V gene, CDR1 is LGHDT and CDR2 is YNNKEL (reference sequence). The CDR3, as DNA: TGTGCCAGCAGCCATAGCGCCACAGATACGCAGTATTTT. Amino acid sequence: CASSHSATDTQYF.

This clone has just one count. This chain links TRBV25-1 with TRBJ2-1; 9 bases line up with TRBD2. The CDR3 runs 13 residues. J gave up 10 bases and V 2 bases, and 3 bases lay outside the gene matches. The germline gives CDR1 MGHDK, CDR2 SYGVNS. CDR3 DNA: TGTGCCAGCAGTGAACCAGGACTAGCGGAGCAGTTCTTC. Translation gives CASSEPGLAEQFF. The whole variable domain, filled in from reference TRBV25-1 and TRBJ2-1, reads EADIYQTPRYLVIGTGKKITLECSQTMGHDKMYWYQQDPGMELHLIHYSYGVNSTEKGDLSSESTVSRIRTEHFPLTLESARPSHTSQYLCASSEPGLAEQFFGPGTRLTVL.

The chain combines TRBV2 with TRBJ2-3; D gene uncertain. The V gene's germline CDR1 is SNHLY and CDR2 FYNNEI. The CDR3 has 13 residues. V gave up 4 bases and J gave up 6 bases, with 11 bases separating them. CDR3 DNA sequence: TGTGCCAGCAGTGTCGGCGGCTCGGATACGCAGTATTTT. Protein: CASSVGGSDTQYF.

This clone was seen a single time. The J gene is TRBJ2-3, the V gene TRBV6-5, with 10 positions matching TRBD1. Germline-derived CDR1 and CDR2 are MNHEY and SVGAGI. After removal of 5 bases from V and 8 bases from J, the junction contained 1 base not matched to a gene. The CDR3 length is 12 residues. The CDR3: CASSRTGGTQYF. The DNA for the CDR3 is TGTGCCAGCAGTAGGACAGGGGGTACGCAGTATTTT.

The table lists this clone with a count of one. The genes are TRBV27 and TRBJ2-5; 11 positions match TRBD1. J gave up 7 bases and V 4 bases, and 8 bases lay outside the gene matches. This CDR3 spans 15 amino acids. Germline V lookup: CDR1 MNHEY, CDR2 SMNVEV (reference sequence). This CDR3 is CASSSGQGELGTQYF. The CDR3 coding sequence is TGTGCCAGCAGTTCGGGACAGGGGGAACTAGGGACCCAGTACTTC.

The chain has TRBV5-6 and TRBJ1-2, with D perhaps matching TRBD1 (6 bases). CDR1 is SGHDT, CDR2 YYEEEE, per germline. Trimming cost V 0 bases and J 6 bases, with 15 bases left between them. There are 15 residues in the CDR3. This CDR3 reads CASSLAGQSKNGYTF. The CDR3 region has the DNA TGTGCCAGCAGCTTGGCTGGACAGTCCAAGAATGGCTACACCTTC.

The J gene is TRBJ1-2, the V gene TRBV28; a possible D gene is TRBD1 (6 bases). This CDR3 region has 14 residues. Trimming cost V 4 bases and J 0 bases, with 9 bases left between them. CDR1 MDHEN and CDR2 SYDVKM come from the germline V gene. Here the CDR3 reads CASSSQGSNYGYTF. CDR3 bases: TGTGCCAGCAGTTCTCAGGGGTCTAACTATGGCTACACCTTC.

In this sample, this clone turned up once. The CDR3: CASSKQGLNTEAFF. The DNA for the CDR3 is TGTGCCAGCAGCAAACAGGGCTTGAACACTGAAGCTTTCTTT. The chain uses TRBV28 and TRBJ1-1, with TRBD1 as a possible D gene (6 bases). The ends were cut back, 6 bases at V and 0 bases at J, with 11 bases in the middle. CDR1 and CDR2 from the germline V gene are MDHEN and SYDVKM. The length of the CDR3 is 14 residues.

V is TRBV4-1 and J is TRBJ2-3, with 9 bases fitting TRBD1. The germline gives CDR1 MGHRA, CDR2 YSYEKL. V dropped 5 bases and J dropped 3; count of bases not matched to a gene: 18. This CDR3 has 19 residues. In DNA, the CDR3 is TGCGCCAGCAGCTCACGTTCGGGACAGGGTCCTGTTGGTACAGATACGCAGTATTTT. This encodes CASSSRSGQGPVGTDTQYF.

Concerning this clone itself: Other nucleotide sequences in the sample specify the same CDR3. The CDR3 DNA follows: TGTGCCAGCAGTTACTCGGCCGGGTACGAGCAGTACTTC. It translates to CASSYSAGYEQYF. This chain links TRBV6-5 with TRBJ2-7; no firm D call. This CDR3 region has 13 residues. Germline V gene data show CDR1 as MNHEY and CDR2 as SVGAGI. With 0 bases removed from V and 4 bases from J, the gap between germline ends came to 7 bases.

The chain employs TRBV19 and TRBJ2-7; 10 nucleotides agree with TRBD2. The CDR3 has 15 residues. The ends lost 3 bases at V and 3 bases at J; junction bases unmatched: 5. CDR1 is LNHDA and CDR2 is SQIVND in the germline V gene (reference sequence). Here the CDR3 DNA reads TGTGCCAGTAGTATGCAACTAGCGGGGTACTACGAGCAGTACTTC. Encoded protein: CASSMQLAGYYEQYF. Full variable domain (remainder filled in from reference TRBV19 and TRBJ2-7): DGGITQSPKYLFRKEGQNVTLSCEQNLNHDAMYWYRQDPGQGLRLIYYSQIVNDFQKGDIAEGYSVSREKKESFPLTVTSAQKNPTAFYLCASSMQLAGYYEQYFGPGTRLTVT.

This chain joins TRBV5-6 and TRBJ2-7, with TRBD2 matching over 7 bases. V dropped 2 bases and J dropped 3; count of bases not matched to a gene: 2. The CDR3 has 13 amino acids. CDR1 SGHDT and CDR2 YYEEEE come from the germline V gene. The CDR3: CASSLRGVYEQYF. The DNA of the CDR3 is TGTGCCAGCAGCTTACGGGGGGTCTACGAGCAGTACTTC.

This chain links TRBV6-1 with TRBJ1-1; the D is unclear. Germline values: CDR1 MNHNS, CDR2 SASEGT. The CDR3 sequence is 15 residues long. Trimming cost V 2 bases and J 4 bases, with 14 bases left between them. Written as DNA, the CDR3 is TGTGCCAGCAGTGAAATGCCGGGTTTCAGCACTGAAGCTTTCTTT. As protein: CASSEMPGFSTEAFF.

The chain has TRBV6-1 and TRBJ2-7; 9 positions match TRBD1. Germline trimming cut 2 bases from V and 7 bases from J; bases unmatched to any gene: 6. The CDR3 totals 14 residues. Germline CDR1 and CDR2: MNHNS and SASEGT. CDR3 sequence (DNA): TGTGCCAGCAGTGAAAGGGGGGGACAGGGAGAGCAGTACTTC. This translates into CASSERGGQGEQYF.

This rearrangement joins TRBV16 to TRBJ1-5; D is possibly TRBD1 (5 bases). Per germline, CDR1 KGHSY and CDR2 FQNENV. CDR3 length equals 13 residues. Trimming took off 4 bases at V and 7 bases at J, with 11 bases between the two ends. The CDR3 sequence is CASSPSREQPQHF. CDR3 coding DNA: TGTGCCAGCAGCCCGTCCAGGGAACAGCCCCAGCATTTT.

The chain carries TRBV29-1 and TRBJ2-1; TRBD2 agrees at 8 bases. The CDR3 contains 14 residues. CDR1 and CDR2 (germline): SQVTM, ANQGSEA. Losses at the gene ends were 2 bases for V and 2 bases for J; bases not matched to a gene: 2. CDR3 loop: CSVERGGPYNEQFF. CDR3 DNA sequence: TGCAGCGTTGAACGGGGGGGCCCCTACAATGAGCAGTTCTTC.

This sequence joins TRBV3-1 (or the pseudogene TRBV3-2) and TRBJ1-4; TRBD1 is a possible D gene (6 bases). The CDR3 runs 15 residues. Looked up from germline, CDR1 is LGHDT and CDR2 is YNNKEL (reference sequence). Trimming left V 5 bases short and J 8 bases short, with 18 bases between. The CDR3: CASSVHRDKVEKLFF. CDR3 DNA: TGTGCCAGCAGCGTCCACAGGGATAAAGTGGAAAAACTGTTTTTT.